This T cell receptor beta chain emerged from a study of blood T cell repertoires in COVID-19 (dated by TCRdb to 2020 to 2022). The study in broad terms: The collaborator samples originated in the United States, Italy and Spain and spanned the acute and convalescent phases of COVID-19. The repertoires were made available in a free public database intended to serve as a resource for research on the immune response to SARS-CoV-2. The samples were drawn from the first 160 participants of the ongoing ImmuneRACE study and from some 1,300 subjects provided by 6 global collaborators. The dataset comprised deeply sampled blood TCRbeta repertoires from subjects exposed to, actively infected with, or recovered from COVID-19. The prospective study material was composed of cDNA or gDNA derived from T cells, B-cell-depleted T cells, or PBMCs. Sample metadata almost always included a de-identified subject ID, COVID-19 status, age in years and sex. HLA class I and class II types, where available, came from metadata supplied by the sample provider rather than from assay-based typing. The paper's findings and limits, for the study overall: The quantity of clinical and demographic metadata differed by source and by participant and was supplied without curation.

Via the germline V gene, CDR1 is SGHAT and CDR2 FQNNGV. The CDR3, from cysteine to phenylalanine, totals 14 residues. Only CDR3 DNA is held: 42 bases, read in frame from base 1. Relative to germline, V is 5 bases shorter and J is 6 bases shorter, with 16 bases between their ends. This clone was observed a single time. There is no known antigen for this receptor. No base quality values were provided; no much bigger clone lies one nucleotide off. TCRbeta CDR3 regions were amplified from genomic DNA by means of the immunoSEQ Assay, a bias-controlled multiplex PCR. The authors' analysis ran thus. The number of nucleated cells in each sample was estimated by amplification of reference gene primers within the assay. Sequence reads were collapsed and filtered to measure the absolute abundance of every unique TCRbeta CDR3 rearrangement. For each sample, productive Simpson clonality was calculated by taking the square root of Simpson's diversity index across productive rearrangements. TCRdb limited this immuneACCESS table to in-frame rearrangements with V and J called. A share of clones is missing; checked studies link under half to unresolved V genes, and the rest is unexplained. V and J calls and clone size come straight from that table; D and trimming were deduced from the DNA. The sample table holds 97,000 or so clones, of which about 80% were seen once. The ten most abundant clones make up roughly 10% of the sample.

Each collaborating institution followed its own protocols to collect whole blood in K2EDTA tubes. Collaborator samples were shipped for TCRbeta analysis as frozen whole blood, isolated PBMCs, or DNA extracted from either sample type. Sequenced sample: peripheral blood. The source is a man in his 70s with acute or convalescent COVID-19. The chain couples TRBV11-2 to TRBJ1-2; possibly the D gene is TRBD1, per 5 matching bases. The nucleotides read TGTGCCAGCAGCCTCCTGACAGATGGAGATGGCTACACCTTC. Translated, it gives CASSLLTDGDGYTF.